This TCR beta chain was profiled in a study of CD8+CD57+ T cells in acquired aplastic anemia. Study-wide points: Patients and controls shared approximately 30 CD8+ CDR3 sequences.

Germline CDR1 is SNHLY and CDR2 is FYNNEI. This CDR3 is built from 15 residues. Trimming pared 2 bases from V and 3 bases from J, leaving 14 bases between. Previously, flow cytometry had revealed CD8+CD57+ cell expansion in the patients chosen for sequencing. TCR beta VDJ combinations and CDR3 sequences were profiled from genomic DNA. In TCRdb, the reads were re-called with MiXCR into one record per CDR3 protein. Of about 160,000 distinct CDR3 sequences listed, around 50% are singletons. Concerning this clonotype itself: Its cognate antigen is unknown.

The chain is built from TRBV2 and TRBJ2-7; the D gene is possibly TRBD1 (6 bases). Sequencing was done on a sample of sorted CD4+, CD8+, or CD8+CD57+ T cells (not recorded which) from PBMCs. The TCR originated in a human donor with aplastic anemia. The CDR3 region is CASSEFSGQLYEQYF. As DNA, the CDR3 is TGTGCCAGCAGTGAATTCTCAGGACAGCTCTACGAGCAGTACTTC.